This record concerns one T cell receptor (beta chain) sequence. The antigen it binds to is not known. Per-base qualities were not stored, and no clone one base away is much larger. V is cut by 6 bases and J by 0 bases, and the space between the germline ends is 14 bases. Counted from cysteine to phenylalanine, this CDR3 has 16 amino acids. The entry retains the CDR3 DNA only, 48 bases that are in frame from base 1. The CDR1 and CDR2 encoded by the germline V gene (reference sequence) are MNHNY and SVGAGI. Ficoll-Paque density gradient centrifugation was used to isolate PBMCs. This sample is part of a study of T-cell memory formation after mild COVID-19 (dated by TCRdb to the early 2020s). Context from the whole study: Most TCR sequence clusters were specific to one of the two donors. In a couple of donors, T-cell clones that expanded and contracted after mild COVID-19 were tracked by sequencing TCRalpha and TCRbeta repertoires over time. The cohort comprised two young, previously healthy adult volunteers, one female and one male.

The full study reports these points: Some responding clones were detected in pre-infection memory, suggesting pre-existing cross-reactive memory T cells joined the SARS-CoV-2 response. From day 15 to 85, contracting clones showed balanced CD4/CD8 phenotypes, whereas a second wave of clones that expanded from day 15 to 37 leaned towards CD4+. The study included only a couple of mild cases, and larger cohorts that include severe cases with pre-infection samples were judged to be necessary. Contracting CD4+ clones were found mainly in CM and EM memory subsets, while CD8+ clones were enriched in EMRA. SARS-CoV-2 specificity was not confirmed for the second-wave clones peaking on day 37.

TCRdb lists the instrument as Illumina NovaSeq 6000. TCRalpha and TCRbeta cDNA libraries were built by 5'RACE with constant-segment primers, adding sample barcodes and unique molecular identifiers. RNA was extracted from every sample with Trizol reagent. Amplification of the libraries took two PCR steps, and the second step added a second sample barcode plus Illumina TruSeq adapters. Sequencing of libraries was performed on an Illumina NovaSeq with 2 x 150 bp paired-end reads. Regarding the original processing steps: With migec v1.2.7, reads were demultiplexed and then collapsed into UMI-guided consensus sequences. With mixcr v2.1.11, UMI consensuses were aligned to TRA and TRB V and J templates and assembled into clonotypes. A clonotype was counted as expanded or contracted only if both edgeR and NoisET called the change significant, with noise models trained on biological replicates. For edgeR calls, the thresholds were a false discovery rate-adjusted p below 0.01 and a log2 fold-change of 1. As an exploratory analysis of dynamics, PCA with hierarchical clustering was applied to max-normalized trajectories of the 1000 most abundant clonotypes. Separately sequenced CD4+ and CD8+ repertoires were used to assign the CD4 or CD8 phenotype of responding clones. TCRdb handled the public reads itself, with Q25 trimming in fastp and clone calling in MiXCR, and kept productive beta chains. Duplicate CDR3 protein sequences are folded into a single record with the most common DNA and genes. The V and J calls and clone size come from TCRdb's table, not from the authors' own analysis. This sample holds hundreds of thousands of distinct CDR3 sequences; roughly 17% were observed only once. The ten most abundant clones make up roughly 8% of the sample.

The sample was PBMCs or a T cell subset sorted from them (not recorded which). This TCR was sampled from an adult woman who had mild COVID-19 (a few samples of this study predate the infection). The sample titles of this study are shuffled in the database, so cell type and time point are left out; the donor was told from shared clones. The chain couples TRBV6-6 to TRBJ2-2; TRBD2 could be the D gene, as 7 bases match. The sequenced DNA: TGTGCCAGCAGCCCCGGGGGGACACCGAACACCGGGGAGCTGTTTTTT. This translates into CASSPGGTPNTGELFF.